This T cell receptor beta chain was found in a study of cytomegalovirus exposure and HLA in healthy donors. Broader study findings: Fewer N-insertions (relative to the 666-donor mean) were reportedly seen in an Asian-associated ancestry cluster in a later analysis. Most subjects' HLA-A and HLA-B alleles were reportedly predicted from TCR beta sequences. Previously analyzed data showed that most TCR beta V segments were productive at a frequency of about 87% or about 30%. Immune exposure was documented only through CMV serostatus.

J gave up 4 bases and V 3 bases, and 7 bases lay outside the gene matches. Germline V gene data show CDR1 as KGHSH and CDR2 as LQKENI. The CDR3 totals 15 residues. Note on this clone: The antigen is not known.

PCR used 60 Vbeta primers and 13 Jbeta primers. TCRdb keeps only in-frame clones here, not all; method: immunoSEQ multiplex PCR. The data contain some 120,000 clones, 70% to 80% of them seen just once; the ten biggest clones take up approximately 4.3%. The sequence was obtained from a man aged 30 to 39 in good health and CMV-seropositive. The material sequenced was PBMCs. The chain carries TRBV18 and TRBJ2-7; 9 bases agree with TRBD1. CDR3 sequence (DNA): TGTGCCAGCTCACCCGGGACAGGGCTTTTGTACGAGCAGTACTTC. Protein sequence: CASSPGTGLLYEQYF.